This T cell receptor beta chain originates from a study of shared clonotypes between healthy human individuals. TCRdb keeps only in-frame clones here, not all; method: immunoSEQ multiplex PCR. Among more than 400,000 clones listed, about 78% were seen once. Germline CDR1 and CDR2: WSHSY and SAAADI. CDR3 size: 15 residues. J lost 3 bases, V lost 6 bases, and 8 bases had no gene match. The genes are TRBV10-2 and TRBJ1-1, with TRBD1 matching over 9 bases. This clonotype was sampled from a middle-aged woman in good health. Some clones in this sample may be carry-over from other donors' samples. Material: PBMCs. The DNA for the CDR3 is TGCGCCAGCAGGCGGGGGACAGGGAAAGACACTGAAGCTTTCTTT. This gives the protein CASRRGTGKDTEAFF.